Ten or more counts support the clone carrying this TCR beta chain. The junction departs from germline at one end; a sequencing error may be responsible. The data were taken from a study of neurological immune-mediated disorders. Every sequencing run generated in excess of 180 million TCR-beta sequences. These sequences covered 15-18 subjects. TCRdb reanalysed the 5' RACE reads using MiXCR and keeps one entry per CDR3 protein. In the table there are about 40,000 distinct CDR3 sequences, around 2.5% of which are singletons. Germline V gene data show CDR1 as LNHDA and CDR2 as SQIVND (reference sequence). The CDR3 is made up of 15 amino acids.

The chain is built from TRBV19 and TRBJ1-5, with D possibly being TRBD1 (5 bases). The TCR originated in a middle-aged man with multiple sclerosis. The sample was PBMCs. The CDR3 loop is CASSIEAGRNQPQNF. In DNA form, the CDR3 reads TGTGCCAGTAGTATAGAGGCAGGGCGCAATCAGCCCCAGAATTTT. Variable domain in full (rest from reference TRBV19 and TRBJ1-5): DGGITQSPKYLFRKEGQNVTLSCEQNLNHDAMYWYRQDPGQGLRLIYYSQIVNDFQKGDIAEGYSVSREKKESFPLTVTSAQKNPTAFYLCASSIEAGRNQPQNFGDGTRLSIL.